Listed here are 32 T cell receptor beta chains from one sample, sequenced in a study of T cells after yellow fever vaccination. One entry per CDR3 protein, called by TCRdb with MiXCR from the 5' RACE reads. The repertoire holds some 250,000 distinct CDR3 sequences, with around 7% as singletons. This material consisted of CD4+ T cells sorted from PBMCs, taken 15 days after the yellow fever booster vaccination. The receptors were gathered from a man aged 25-40 years who received the YFV17D yellow fever vaccine.

The chain has TRBV29-1 and TRBJ1-3; D perhaps matches TRBD1 (6 bases). Trimming removed 4 bases from V and 0 bases from J, with 10 bases in between. This CDR3 is 14 amino acids long. Looked up from germline, CDR1 is SQVTM and CDR2 is ANQGSEA. In DNA form, the CDR3 reads TGCAGCGTTGGGGGCAGGGGCTCTGGAAACACCATATATTTT. Its translation: CSVGGRGSGNTIYF.

The chain links TRBV15 to TRBJ2-5; D perhaps matches TRBD2 (5 bases). CDR1 LNHNV and CDR2 YYDKDF come from the germline V gene (reference sequence). This CDR3 is 15 amino acids long. Trimming took 4 bases from V and 4 from J, leaving 16 bases between them. The CDR3 spells CATSTPPGNSETQYF. The CDR3 DNA reads as TGTGCCACCAGCACCCCACCGGGGAACTCAGAGACCCAGTACTTC.

This clonotype was detected many times. V gene TRBV11-3 combines with J gene TRBJ2-1, with 10 bases identical to TRBD2. CDR3 length equals 15 residues. The trim removed 2 bases at V and 9 bases at J, leaving 7 bases unmatched. The germline gives CDR1 SGHNT, CDR2 YENEEA. The CDR3 protein is CASSLMASGSGEQFF. In nucleotides, the CDR3 is TGTGCCAGCAGCTTAATGGCTAGCGGGAGCGGTGAGCAGTTCTTC.

This clonotype was picked up a small number of times. This chain connects TRBV5-1 to TRBJ2-1; D remains ambiguous. CDR1 and CDR2 from the germline V gene are SGHRS and YFSETQ. The CDR3 has 14 amino acids. Trimming took off 3 bases at V and 4 bases at J, with 11 bases between the two ends. The CDR3 loop reads CASSWSVLYNEQFF. CDR3 DNA: TGCGCCAGCAGCTGGAGCGTTTTATACAATGAGCAGTTCTTC.

The CDR3 DNA follows: TGTGCCTGGAGGAGGGGGGGAAGCGGGGAAGAGACCCAGTACTTC. It specifies CAWRRGGSGEETQYF. J is TRBJ2-5 and V is TRBV30; possible D gene TRBD2, 7 bases. Germline V gives CDR1 GTSNPN, CDR2 SVGIG (reference sequence). V dropped 3 bases and J dropped 3 bases, with 17 bases sitting between them. There are 15 residues in the CDR3.

This clonotype was detected a few times. This sequence joins TRBV5-1 and TRBJ2-4; D is unresolved. CDR3 length equals 12 residues. Looked up from germline, CDR1 is SGHRS and CDR2 is YFSETQ. Deletions cut 4 bases from V and 5 bases from J, with 7 bases between. In DNA, the CDR3 is TGCGCCAGCAGCGTGGACCAAAACATTCAGTACTTC. Protein product: CASSVDQNIQYF.

The chain carries TRBV12-3 or TRBV12-4 and TRBJ1-5, with a tentative D call TRBD1 (5 bases). The V end was cut by 3 bases, the J end by 7 bases, with 13 bases between. The CDR3 contains 14 residues. CDR3 protein: CASSFRQGGQPQHF. CDR3 nucleotide sequence: TGTGCCAGCAGTTTCCGGCAGGGAGGACAGCCCCAGCATTTT.

Concerning this clonotype: One base away lies a much larger clone, so this may be a sequencing read error. V usage is TRBV15 and J usage is TRBJ2-1, with 8 bases identical to TRBD1. The CDR3 consists of 16 residues. Germline loops: CDR1 LNHNV, CDR2 YYDKDF (reference sequence). CDR3 sequence (DNA): TGTGGCACCAGCAGACAGTGGACAGGGCTGGCCAATGAGCAGTTCTTC. Translation: CGTSRQWTGLANEQFF.

The CDR3 sequence is CASSFLEVRVADTQYF. The CDR3, as DNA: TGTGCCAGCAGCTTTCTGGAGGTCAGGGTGGCAGATACGCAGTATTTT. The chain has TRBV11-2 and TRBJ2-3; the D call may be TRBD1 or TRBD2 (5 bases each). Germline V lookup: CDR1 SGHAT, CDR2 FQNNGV. This CDR3 is 16 amino acids long. Trimming stripped 3 bases from V and 4 bases from J, with 17 bases between. Combining the CDR3 with reference TRBV11-2 and TRBJ2-3 gives the whole variable domain EAGVAQSPRYKIIEKRQSVAFWCNPISGHATLYWYQQILGQGPKLLIQFQNNGVVDDSQLPKDRFSAERLKGVDSTLKIQPAKLEDSAVYLCASSFLEVRVADTQYFGPGTRLTVL.

This clonotype was found many times. This chain links TRBV20-1 with TRBJ2-2, with 12 bases lining up with TRBD2. Germline loops: CDR1 DFQATT, CDR2 SNEGSKA (reference sequence). The CDR3 is 15 residues long. V dropped 0 bases and J dropped 6; count of bases not matched to a gene: 2. The CDR3 coding sequence is TGCAGTGCTAGAGATCCTAGCGGGAGGGCCGGGGAGCTGTTTTTT. Encoded protein: CSARDPSGRAGELFF.

The V and J genes are TRBV3-1 and TRBJ2-1, with a possible D match to TRBD2 (10 bases). With 5 bases removed from V and 6 bases from J, the gap between germline ends came to 41 bases. The germline CDR1 and CDR2 sequences are LGHDT and YNNKEL (reference sequence). This CDR3 spans 23 amino acids. The CDR3 region has the DNA TGTGCCAGCAGCATCTGCTCCGAGGGGTTGGACAGGGGAGCGGGAGGGCCCACCAATGAGCAGTTCTTC. Translated: CASSICSEGLDRGAGGPTNEQFF.

This clonotype was counted a few times. The V call is TRBV10-3, the J call TRBJ2-7, with a tentative D call TRBD1 (6 bases). The CDR3 totals 14 residues. Deletions cut 8 bases from V and 0 bases from J, with 14 bases between. From germline, CDR1 is ENHRY and CDR2 SYGVKD. The CDR3 DNA sequence: TGTGCCATCGGCGCCCAAGGGGGCTCCTACGAGCAGTACTTC. As protein: CAIGAQGGSYEQYF.

This chain links TRBV20-1 with TRBJ1-1; 8 bases agree with TRBD1. V shed 2 bases, J shed 1 base, and the junction held 3 bases outside the gene matches. The CDR3 extends over 14 amino acids. Germline V CDR1 and CDR2: DFQATT, SNEGSKA (reference sequence). DNA for the CDR3: TGCAGTGCTAGACTACAGGGGGGGAACACTGAAGCTTTCTTT. It translates to CSARLQGGNTEAFF.

The chain recombines TRBV10-3 with TRBJ2-1; D may be TRBD1 (5 bases). V was cut by 8 bases and J by 0 bases, with 17 bases left in between. The germline V gene has CDR1 ENHRY and CDR2 SYGVKD. The CDR3 consists of 16 residues. In DNA, the CDR3 is TGTGCCATCTCAGGTGGGGCCACCAGCTCCTACAATGAGCAGTTCTTC. As protein: CAISGGATSSYNEQFF.

This clonotype has at least ten counts. The genes are TRBV12-3 or TRBV12-4 and TRBJ1-6; D uncertain. The germline V and J ends were trimmed by 3 bases and 6 bases, with 12 bases remaining between them. The CDR3 length is 15 residues. The CDR3 reads CASSFAGHPNSPLHF. CDR3 bases: TGTGCCAGCAGTTTCGCGGGCCACCCTAATTCACCCCTCCACTTT.

A few counts support this clonotype. The V gene is TRBV19, the J gene TRBJ2-3; D is unresolved. This CDR3 is built from 13 residues. V lost 6 bases and J lost 8, with 15 bases in between. Germline-derived CDR1 and CDR2 are LNHDA and SQIVND (reference sequence). The DNA of the CDR3 is TGTGCCAGTAGGGAGATCGGACGTCGTACGCAGTATTTT. Amino acids: CASREIGRRTQYF.

About this clonotype itself: Just one base apart from a much larger clone, this may be a read error. Here the CDR3 reads CASSKTSSGVGDTQYF. The CDR3 region has the DNA TGCGCCAGCAGCAAAACCTCGAGCGGGGTAGGGGATACGCAGTATTTT. The rearrangement links TRBV4-3 to TRBJ2-3, with 7 bases identical to TRBD2. J was trimmed by 6 bases and V by 5 bases; bases with no gene match: 14. CDR3 size: 16 residues. Germline CDR1 reads LGHNA; CDR2 reads YSLEER.

This clonotype has just a few counts. The chain carries TRBV12-3 or TRBV12-4 and TRBJ2-7, with 13 bases matching TRBD2. The CDR3 is 18 amino acids. The junction had 15 bases not matched to a gene; V was cut back by 6 bases and J by 4 bases. The CDR3 DNA sequence: TGTGCCAGCAGGAAACTAGCGGGAGGGCTCTCAGTTCCGTACGAGCAGTACTTC. Translating it yields CASRKLAGGLSVPYEQYF.

At least ten counts were recorded for this clonotype. The chain has TRBV7-6 and TRBJ2-7, with D hard to call. The CDR3 runs 13 residues. Germline CDR1 SGHVS, CDR2 FNYEAQ. The ends were cut back, 2 bases at V and 4 bases at J, with 9 bases in the middle. DNA of the CDR3: TGTGCCAGCAGCTTAAGTGCTAGATACGAGCAGTACTTC. It yields the protein CASSLSARYEQYF.

The gene calls are TRBV7-2 and TRBJ1-1; D is uncertain. This CDR3 is built from 13 residues. Germline CDR1 reads SGHTA; CDR2 reads FQGNSA. Trimming removed 3 bases at V and 6 bases at J, with 11 bases between. The CDR3 loop reads CASSFGLGAEAFF. CDR3 DNA sequence: TGTGCCAGCAGCTTCGGGCTCGGCGCTGAAGCTTTCTTT. Filled out from reference TRBV7-2 and TRBJ1-1, the complete variable domain reads GAGVSQSPSNKVTEKGKDVELRCDPISGHTALYWYRQSLGQGLEFLIYFQGNSAPDKSGLPSDRFSAERTGGSVSTLTIQRTQQEDSAVYLCASSFGLGAEAFFGQGTRLTVV.

V usage is TRBV3-1 and J usage is TRBJ1-1, with D tentatively TRBD1 (5 bases). CDR3 size: 13 residues. V lost 6 bases, J lost 1 base, and 9 bases lay in between. Germline V gene lookup returns CDR1 LGHDT and CDR2 YNNKEL (reference sequence). CDR3 sequence reads: CASRKTENTEAFF. The CDR3 DNA follows: TGTGCCAGCAGAAAGACAGAGAACACTGAAGCTTTCTTT.

V usage is TRBV20-1 and J usage is TRBJ2-1; the D gene is possibly TRBD2 (6 bases). CDR3 length equals 16 residues. V lost 3 bases and J lost 3, with 18 bases in between. Germline lookup yields CDR1 DFQATT and CDR2 SNEGSKA (reference sequence). The CDR3, as DNA: TGCAGTGCTAGCCCCAGGAGGGGTGGAGGCTACAATGAGCAGTTCTTC. Protein sequence: CSASPRRGGGYNEQFF.

The sample holds a few counts of this clonotype. This chain links TRBV6-2 or TRBV6-3 with TRBJ2-1; D is unclear. V was shortened by 2 bases and J by 1 base, with 6 bases between the two germline ends. This CDR3 comprises 14 residues. Per germline, CDR1 MNHEY and CDR2 SVGEGT. Here the CDR3 DNA reads TGTGCCAGCAGTTACCGGCTTTCCTACAATGAGCAGTTCTTC. Its translation is CASSYRLSYNEQFF.

The table lists this clonotype with a few counts. The rearrangement uses TRBV30 and TRBJ1-3, with D perhaps TRBD1 (5 bases). Trimming took off 4 bases at V and 4 bases at J, with 11 bases between the two ends. From germline, CDR1 is GTSNPN and CDR2 SVGIG (reference sequence). The CDR3 spans 13 residues. CDR3 bases: TGTGCCTGGAACAGCGGGGCAGGAAACACCATATATTTT. This encodes CAWNSGAGNTIYF.

CDR3 amino acids: CSAGSTWDRGQETQYF. CDR3 DNA sequence: TGCAGTGCTGGCTCTACTTGGGACAGGGGGCAAGAGACCCAGTACTTC. The chain employs TRBV20-1 and TRBJ2-5; TRBD1 matches 11 bases. The CDR3 is made up of 16 amino acids. CDR1 is DFQATT and CDR2 is SNEGSKA in the germline V gene (reference sequence). After removal of 5 bases from V and 2 bases from J, the junction contained 10 bases not matched to a gene.

This clonotype was recorded many times. This chain uses TRBV5-1 with TRBJ2-1; 9 nucleotides agree with TRBD2. This CDR3 is 16 amino acids long. V lost 7 bases and J lost 5; bases outside the gene matches: 13. Germline loops: CDR1 SGHRS, CDR2 YFSETQ. CDR3 nucleotide sequence: TGCGCCAGCGGAAGGACGACTAGCGGAGCTAACAATGAGCAGTTCTTC. Translation: CASGRTTSGANNEQFF.

This clonotype was seen many times. J is TRBJ2-2 and V is TRBV5-6; D call uncertain. CDR1 is SGHDT, CDR2 YYEEEE, per germline. V was cut by 0 bases and J by 4 bases, with 10 bases left in between. The CDR3 is made up of 15 amino acids. CDR3 nucleotide sequence: TGTGCCAGCAGCTTGGTCGCGCGAGGCACCGGGGAGCTGTTTTTT. Its translation: CASSLVARGTGELFF. The variable domain in full, with the rest retrieved from reference TRBV5-6 and TRBJ2-2, is DAGVTQSPTHLIKTRGQQVTLRCSPKSGHDTVSWYQQALGQGPQFIFQYYEEEERQRGNFPDRFSGHQFPNYSSELNVNALLLGDSALYLCASSLVARGTGELFFGEGSRLTVL.

The table lists this clonotype with a few counts. V and J are TRBV5-1 and TRBJ2-5, with 13 bases matching TRBD2. Trimming cost V 4 bases and J 4 bases; bases outside gene matches: 7. Germline V gene sequence: CDR1 SGHRS, CDR2 YFSETQ. This CDR3 has 16 residues. CDR3: CASSPGLAGEGETQYF. Written as DNA, the CDR3 is TGCGCCAGCAGCCCTGGACTAGCGGGAGAGGGAGAGACCCAGTACTTC.

This clonotype was observed a few times. The chain combines TRBV7-9 with TRBJ2-2; TRBD1 agrees at 9 bases. The CDR3 spans 14 residues. The V and J ends lost 4 bases and 7 bases, in that order; junction bases with no gene match: 4. The V gene's germline CDR1 is SEHNR and CDR2 FQNEAQ (reference sequence). This chain's CDR3 is CASSSQGAIGELFF. The CDR3 DNA follows: TGTGCCAGCAGCTCACAGGGGGCTATCGGGGAGCTGTTTTTT.

About this clonotype itself: At one end, the junction sequence differs from germline, possibly due to a read error. This chain connects TRBV12-3 or TRBV12-4 to TRBJ2-7; TRBD1 is a possible D gene (6 bases). This CDR3 is built from 15 residues. The CDR3 bases are TGTGACAGCAGTTTCAGGGGTCAGGGAACATACGAGCAGTACTTC. Translation: CDSSFRGQGTYEQYF.

The rearrangement joins TRBV3-1 to TRBJ2-7; TRBD2 matches at 7 bases. The CDR3 is 13 residues long. V shed 2 bases and J 3 bases; nucleotides not matched to a gene: 1. In germline, CDR1 is LGHDT, CDR2 YNNKEL (reference sequence). The CDR3 here is CASSQRGDYEQYF. In DNA, the CDR3 is TGTGCCAGCAGCCAACGGGGGGACTACGAGCAGTACTTC.

The sample holds many counts of this clonotype. The chain is built from TRBV20-1 and TRBJ1-1; 8 bases fit TRBD1. Germline CDR1 reads DFQATT; CDR2 reads SNEGSKA (reference sequence). This CDR3 contains 10 residues. V lost 4 bases and J lost 11; bases outside the gene matches: 3. The CDR3 DNA reads as TGCAGTGCTAAGACAGGGGACGCTTTCTTT. It encodes CSAKTGDAFF.